This T cell receptor beta chain emerged from a study of T cell responses to AZD1222 COVID-19 vaccine. Study details: Second doses that came at about 4 or about 12 weeks were put together.

Looked up from germline, CDR1 is SGHRS and CDR2 is YFSETQ. The trim removed 3 bases at V and 6 bases at J, leaving 6 bases unmatched. The CDR3 extends over 15 amino acids. Study-wide results and caveats: Nearly half of unique spike-specific TCRs reportedly avoided B.1.351 and B.1.1.7 mutated regions. Spike-specific TCR breadth and depth were elevated following two AZD1222 doses. Sampled repertoires all dated from after the peak T cell response.

Only one count was recorded for this clone. Its antigen remains unknown. Measured with immunoSEQ multiplex PCR; TCRdb has only the in-frame clones, and not every one. The repertoire holds over 150,000 clones, with about nine tenths as singletons. The TCR comes from an adult in good health. The sequenced sample was peripheral blood, obtained on day 0 of AZD1222 vaccination. The rearrangement links TRBV5-1 to TRBJ1-6; 7 bases match TRBD1. CDR3 sequence (DNA): TGCGCCAGCAGCTCGACAGGGTTGAGTAATTCACCCCTCCACTTT. Its translation is CASSSTGLSNSPLHF.